Below are 22 T cell receptor beta chains sequenced from a single sample in a study of CD8 T cells in ankylosing spondylitis. Study-level points and caveats: Blood of patients with ankylosing spondylitis appeared to be characterized by a TCR beta motif of about 8 highly homologous variants.

What these receptors recognize is not known. TCRdb itself ran the 5' RACE reads through MiXCR, one entry per CDR3 protein. The table lists some 840,000 distinct CDR3 sequences, 10% to 15% of them singletons, with 0.51% in the top ten. Input material: blood, either unsorted or a sorted T cell fraction (not recorded which). Receptors were obtained from a male donor with ankylosing spondylitis.

The CDR3 region is CASSPDGRSGQPQHF. CDR3 nucleotides: TGTGCCAGCAGCCCCGACGGCAGGAGTGGTCAGCCCCAGCATTTT. The chain carries TRBV7-2 and TRBJ1-5; D is unresolved. Germline V lookup: CDR1 SGHTA, CDR2 FQGNSA. The V and J ends lost 5 bases and 6 bases respectively, with 17 bases between them. CDR3 length: 15 residues.

V is TRBV7-9 and J is TRBJ2-3; D is tentatively TRBD1 or TRBD2 (5 bases each). Germline assignment: CDR1 SEHNR and CDR2 FQNEAQ (reference sequence). The ends were cut back, 0 bases at V and 6 bases at J, with 13 bases in the middle. CDR3 size: 15 residues. Here the CDR3 reads CASSLAFGAGDTQYF. The CDR3 coding sequence is TGTGCCAGCAGCTTAGCGTTCGGGGCCGGGGATACGCAGTATTTT.

The chain combines TRBV20-1 with TRBJ2-7, with 12 bases aligning to TRBD2. This CDR3 has 13 amino acids. V gave up 7 bases and J gave up 5 bases; unmatched junction bases: 6. CDR1 and CDR2 (germline): DFQATT, SNEGSKA (reference sequence). As DNA, the CDR3 is TGCAGTGTTCGGACTAGCGGGAAAAACGAGCAGTACTTC. Its protein is CSVRTSGKNEQYF.

This clonotype has just a few counts. V gene TRBV29-1 combines with J gene TRBJ1-1; D gene ambiguous. The CDR3 has 12 residues. Per the germline V gene, CDR1 is SQVTM and CDR2 is ANQGSEA. V was shortened by 3 bases and J by 3 bases, with 8 bases between the two germline ends. The CDR3 spells CSVDGWDTEAFF. Here the CDR3 DNA reads TGCAGCGTTGATGGCTGGGACACTGAAGCTTTCTTT. Combining the CDR3 with reference TRBV29-1 and TRBJ1-1 gives the whole variable domain SAVISQKPSRDICQRGTSLTIQCQVDSQVTMMFWYRQQPGQSLTLIATANQGSEATYESGFVIDKFPISRPNLTFSTLTVSNMSPEDSSIYLCSVDGWDTEAFFGQGTRLTVV.

This clonotype was seen a handful of times. This CDR3 is CASSLVRANEQYF. The CDR3 DNA sequence: TGTGCCAGCAGCCTGGTGCGGGCCAACGAGCAGTACTTC. The chain recombines TRBV7-2 with TRBJ2-7; perhaps TRBD2 as D (5 bases). This CDR3 has 13 amino acids. Germline CDR1 reads SGHTA; CDR2 reads FQGNSA. Trimming shortened V by 5 bases and J by 5 bases, and 13 bases separated the two germline ends.

This sequence joins TRBV28 and TRBJ2-7; 9 nucleotides agree with TRBD1. Trimming took 6 bases from V and 5 from J; bases not matched to a gene: 8. The germline V gene has CDR1 MDHEN and CDR2 SYDVKM. The CDR3 is made up of 14 amino acids. Here the CDR3 reads CASRYRGPTHEQYF. As DNA, the CDR3 is TGTGCCAGCAGGTACAGGGGGCCTACCCACGAGCAGTACTTC.

This clonotype was observed at least ten times. The genes are TRBV29-1 and TRBJ2-1, with D hard to call. This CDR3 region has 14 residues. The V end lost 1 base, the J end lost 4 bases, and 11 bases lay between the germline ends. Germline CDR1 and CDR2: SQVTM and ANQGSEA. DNA of the CDR3: TGCAGCGTTGAAGCCAGGACCATATACAATGAGCAGTTCTTC. The encoded protein is CSVEARTIYNEQFF.

The chain is built from TRBV6-5 and TRBJ1-1; TRBD1 might be the D (6 bases). V was shortened by 0 bases and J by 4 bases, with 12 bases between the two germline ends. This CDR3 is 15 amino acids long. Germline V gene sequence: CDR1 MNHEY, CDR2 SVGAGI. In DNA form, the CDR3 reads TGTGCCAGCAGTTACTCGTGGGTAGGGGGCACTGAAGCTTTCTTT. The encoded protein is CASSYSWVGGTEAFF.

This sequence joins TRBV6-6 and TRBJ2-7; the D is unclear. Looked up from germline, CDR1 is MNHNY and CDR2 is SVGAGI (reference sequence). Trimming took off 2 bases at V and 7 bases at J, with 9 bases between the two ends. This CDR3 spans 12 amino acids. CDR3 coding DNA: TGTGCCAGCAGTTACACCGGGCGGGAGCAGTACTTC. Protein sequence: CASSYTGREQYF.

This clonotype was observed a single time. This chain links TRBV10-2 with TRBJ2-7; D may be TRBD2 (6 bases). The length of the CDR3 is 13 residues. Trimming took off 10 bases at V and 2 bases at J, with 15 bases between the two ends. Germline V gene sequence: CDR1 WSHSY, CDR2 SAAADI. Written as DNA, the CDR3 is TGCGCCACCGGTCTAGCGCGTCCCTACGAGCAGTACTTC. This codes for CATGLARPYEQYF.

This clonotype was counted a few times. The chain has TRBV2 and TRBJ2-1, with 12 bases lining up with TRBD2. This CDR3 has 16 residues. J was trimmed by 9 bases and V by 6 bases; bases with no gene match: 12. Germline V CDR1 and CDR2: SNHLY, FYNNEI. The CDR3 reads CASSAPTSGRTGEQFF. CDR3 in DNA: TGTGCCAGCAGCGCCCCGACTAGCGGGAGAACGGGTGAGCAGTTCTTC.

The chain employs TRBV12-3 or TRBV12-4 and TRBJ2-2, with no clear D. The germline V and J ends were trimmed by 8 bases and 6 bases, with 16 bases remaining between them. The CDR3 consists of 14 residues. Here the CDR3 DNA reads TGTGCCAGCCTATCCGCCATGAGCCCCGGGGAGCTGTTTTTT. Its translation: CASLSAMSPGELFF.

The chain carries TRBV29-1 and TRBJ2-3; the D is unclear. The germline V and J ends were trimmed by 2 bases and 2 bases, with 8 bases remaining between them. Germline assignment: CDR1 SQVTM and CDR2 ANQGSEA. The CDR3 length is 13 residues. DNA for the CDR3: TGCAGCGTTGAATTTGGGTCCACAGATACGCAGTATTTT. It is translated as CSVEFGSTDTQYF.

This clonotype was recorded a few times. This rearrangement joins TRBV5-1 to TRBJ2-3; D is uncertain. The CDR3 runs 14 residues. The germline V gene encodes CDR1 SGHRS and CDR2 YFSETQ. V lost 0 bases and J 6 bases, leaving 11 bases between the germline ends. Here the CDR3 DNA reads TGCGCCAGCAGCTTGGCAAGGGTTCAGGATACGCAGTATTTT. Translation gives CASSLARVQDTQYF.

This clonotype was picked up a small number of times. This chain uses TRBV20-1 with TRBJ2-5, with D unresolved. Per germline, CDR1 DFQATT and CDR2 SNEGSKA (reference sequence). With 4 bases removed from V and 5 bases from J, the gap between germline ends came to 8 bases. This CDR3 spans 11 amino acids. For the CDR3, the DNA is TGCAGTGCTAAATGGTGGGAGACCCAGTACTTC. It codes for CSAKWWETQYF.

This clonotype has a handful of counts. CDR3 in DNA: TGCAGTGCTAGTAGGCAGGGGCGCTGGAATGAGCAGTTCTTC. This sequence encodes CSASRQGRWNEQFF. The rearrangement links TRBV20-1 to TRBJ2-1, with D perhaps matching TRBD1 (6 bases). The V end was cut by 3 bases, the J end by 7 bases, with 16 bases between. Per the germline V gene, CDR1 is DFQATT and CDR2 is SNEGSKA (reference sequence). The CDR3 extends over 14 amino acids.

This chain links TRBV20-1 with TRBJ2-3; D not certain. V was shortened by 6 bases and J by 2 bases, with 15 bases between the two germline ends. The CDR3 length is 14 residues. The germline gives CDR1 DFQATT, CDR2 SNEGSKA (reference sequence). The CDR3 sequence: CSAPKVLVTDTQYF. DNA for the CDR3: TGCAGTGCCCCTAAGGTTTTGGTCACAGATACGCAGTATTTT.

This clonotype appeared many times. The chain couples TRBV20-1 to TRBJ2-1; TRBD2 aligns across 10 bases. CDR1 and CDR2 (germline): DFQATT, SNEGSKA (reference sequence). This CDR3 comprises 14 residues. The junction had 0 bases not matched to a gene; V was cut back by 0 bases and J by 4 bases. CDR3: CSARELAGYNEQFF. The CDR3 DNA follows: TGCAGTGCTAGAGAACTAGCGGGGTACAATGAGCAGTTCTTC.

This chain joins TRBV7-9 and TRBJ2-1; unclear D gene. This CDR3 is built from 15 residues. The germline V gene encodes CDR1 SEHNR and CDR2 FQNEAQ (reference sequence). Trimming stripped 1 base from V and 8 bases from J, with 15 bases between. The CDR3 spells CASSLDRSSFHEQFF. CDR3 sequence (DNA): TGTGCCAGCAGCTTAGATCGGTCCAGCTTCCATGAGCAGTTCTTC.

This clonotype was observed a few times. The genes are TRBV7-9 and TRBJ1-1; a possible D gene is TRBD1 (6 bases). The ends were cut back, 5 bases at V and 10 bases at J, with 23 bases in the middle. Germline CDR1 reads SEHNR; CDR2 reads FQNEAQ (reference sequence). The CDR3 sequence is 15 residues long. CDR3 DNA: TGTGCCAGCAGCCGATTTAGGGGGACCCCGCGTGGAGCTTTCTTT. Translation gives CASSRFRGTPRGAFF. Full variable domain (outside the CDR3, taken from reference TRBV7-9 and TRBJ1-1): DTGVSQNPRHKITKRGQNVTFRCDPISEHNRLYWYRQTLGQGPEFLTYFQNEAQLEKSRLLSDRFSAERPKGSFSTLEIQRTEQGDSAMYLCASSRFRGTPRGAFFGQGTRLTVV.

Many counts were recorded for this clonotype. The V gene is TRBV5-5, the J gene TRBJ2-1; D is unclear. The CDR3 runs 14 residues. Trimming stripped 2 bases from V and 8 bases from J, with 14 bases between. CDR1 is SGHKS and CDR2 is YYEKEE in the germline V gene (reference sequence). The CDR3 nucleotides are TGTGCCAGCAGCTTCAGTATATGGCTGGATGAGCAGTTCTTC. Protein: CASSFSIWLDEQFF.

This clonotype was counted at least ten times. The V gene is TRBV20-1, the J gene TRBJ1-6; 9 positions match TRBD1. V shed 3 bases, J shed 16 bases, and the junction held 10 bases outside the gene matches. From germline, CDR1 is DFQATT and CDR2 SNEGSKA (reference sequence). The CDR3 is made up of 13 amino acids. The CDR3 DNA is TGCAGTGCTAGCCGGGACAGGGACCAGCCACTCCACTTT. It yields the protein CSASRDRDQPLHF.